Listed below are T cell receptor beta chains from one sample, sequenced in a study of blood T cell repertoires in COVID-19. Generated by immunoSEQ multiplex PCR, the TCRdb table keeps only in-frame clones and is missing some. The sample records around 100,000 clones, approximately 87% being singletons. What was sequenced was peripheral blood. Receptors were obtained from a human donor in a cohort sampled during active COVID-19. The CDR3 runs from the conserved cysteine through the conserved F or W. A D gene is named only where the DNA matches it firmly. Clone size is shown for a subset of rows, as once, few, many or a class of expanded clone.

V: TRBV25-1
J: TRBJ1-2
size: -
D: TRBD1
DNA: TGTGCCAGCAGTGAAGGGACAGGGGGACATTATGGCTACACCTTC
CDR3: CASSEGTGGHYGYTF

V: TRBV10-3
J: TRBJ2-3
size: -
D: TRBD2
DNA: TGTGCCATCAGTGAGTCCCGGACTAGCGGAAGAGTTTTCACAGATACGCAGTATTTT
CDR3: CAISESRTSGRVFTDTQYF

V: TRBV29-1
J: TRBJ2-3
size: -
D: TRBD1
DNA: TGCAGCGTTCGGGACAGGGTCACAGATACGCAGTATTTT
CDR3: CSVRDRVTDTQYF

V: TRBV6-5
J: TRBJ1-1
size: once
D: -
DNA: TGTGCCAGCATCATTACAGCGGGGGCAACCGAAGCTTTCTTT
CDR3: CASIITAGATEAFF

V: TRBV6-6
J: TRBJ1-1
size: -
D: -
DNA: TGTGCCAGCAGCCTCGACAGCACTGAAGCTTTCTTT
CDR3: CASSLDSTEAFF

V: TRBV5-1
J: TRBJ2-7
size: -
D: -
DNA: TGCGCCAGCAGCAAGGGAACAGGAACCTACGAGCAGTACTTC
CDR3: CASSKGTGTYEQYF

V: TRBV6-2/TRBV6-3
J: TRBJ2-1
size: few
D: TRBD2
DNA: TGTGCCAGCAGTTACGGGGGACTAGCGGGAATTGAGCAGTTCTTC
CDR3: CASSYGGLAGIEQFF

V: TRBV19
J: TRBJ1-3
size: -
D: -
DNA: TGTGCCAGTAGTCCCGGACAGGGAAACACCATATATTTT
CDR3: CASSPGQGNTIYF

V: TRBV19
J: TRBJ2-1
size: -
D: -
DNA: TGTGCCAGTAGTGCAGGGGTAAATGAGCAGTTCTTC
CDR3: CASSAGVNEQFF

V: TRBV3-1/TRBV3-2
J: TRBJ1-1
size: -
D: -
DNA: TGTGCCAGCAGCCCCGGGACATCGAACACTGAAGCTTTCTTT
CDR3: CASSPGTSNTEAFF

V: TRBV6-2/TRBV6-3
J: TRBJ2-1
size: -
D: TRBD2
DNA: TGTGCCAGCAGTTCTCGACTAGCGGGAGTCGAGAATGAGCAGTTCTTC
CDR3: CASSSRLAGVENEQFF

V: TRBV18
J: TRBJ1-4
size: few
D: TRBD1
DNA: TGTGCCAGCTCACCTCAGAAGGGACAGCCTAATGAAAAACTGTTTTTT
CDR3: CASSPQKGQPNEKLFF

V: TRBV18
J: TRBJ1-2
size: once
D: -
DNA: TGTGCCAGCTCACGGGAGGGAGCAGGGATTGACGGCTACACCTTC
CDR3: CASSREGAGIDGYTF

V: TRBV14
J: TRBJ1-6
size: -
D: -
DNA: TGTGCCAGCAGCCTACGGACAGATAATTCACCCCTCCACTTT
CDR3: CASSLRTDNSPLHF

V: TRBV7-6
J: TRBJ1-6
size: -
D: -
DNA: TGTGCCAGCAGCTCCTCCACGAGTTATAATTCACCCCTCCACTTT
CDR3: CASSSSTSYNSPLHF

V: TRBV19
J: TRBJ1-1
size: -
D: -
DNA: TGTGCCAGTATCCGGGACACGGCAATGAACACTGAAGCTTTCTTT
CDR3: CASIRDTAMNTEAFF

V: TRBV10-3
J: TRBJ2-1
size: -
D: TRBD2
DNA: TGTGCCATCAGTGAGTCAGTAGCGGGGAGCAATGAGCAGTTCTTC
CDR3: CAISESVAGSNEQFF

V: TRBV3-1/TRBV3-2
J: TRBJ1-3
size: -
D: -
DNA: TGTGCCAGCAGCCAAACATGGGAGGCTGGAAACACCATATATTTT
CDR3: CASSQTWEAGNTIYF

V: TRBV11-2
J: TRBJ2-7
size: few
D: -
DNA: TGTGCCAGCAGCGTGGGGCTCGAGCAGTACTTC
CDR3: CASSVGLEQYF

V: TRBV30
J: TRBJ1-4
size: -
D: -
DNA: TGTGCCTGGAGATCAGGGGTTAATGAAAAACTGTTTTTT
CDR3: CAWRSGVNEKLFF

V: TRBV27
J: TRBJ1-1
size: -
D: TRBD1
DNA: TGTGCCAGCAGTTTACCCGCGGACAGGGGGAAAACTGAAGCTTTCTTT
CDR3: CASSLPADRGKTEAFF

V: TRBV6-5
J: TRBJ1-1
size: -
D: -
DNA: TGTGCCAGCAGTTACTCCGGGAGGAACACTGAAGCTTTCTTT
CDR3: CASSYSGRNTEAFF

V: TRBV29-1
J: TRBJ1-3
size: -
D: -
DNA: TGCAGCGTCGTGACAGTTCTCTCTGGAAACACCATATATTTT
CDR3: CSVVTVLSGNTIYF

V: TRBV19
J: TRBJ1-4
size: -
D: -
DNA: TGTGCCAGTAGCGGCGGAAGGGGTGGCGAAAAACTGTTTTTT
CDR3: CASSGGRGGEKLFF

V: TRBV29-1
J: TRBJ2-5
size: -
D: TRBD1
DNA: TGCAGCGTTCGATGGACAGGGACCCAAGAGACCCAGTACTTC
CDR3: CSVRWTGTQETQYF

V: TRBV7-9
J: TRBJ2-3
size: once
D: -
DNA: TGTGCCAGCAGCCCCGACAGAGCTAACACAGATACGCAGTATTTT
CDR3: CASSPDRANTDTQYF

V: TRBV7-7
J: TRBJ2-1
size: once
D: -
DNA: TGTGCTAGCAGCCCCACAGGGTCCCTACCCTACAATGAGCAGTTCTTC
CDR3: CASSPTGSLPYNEQFF

V: TRBV19
J: TRBJ1-1
size: -
D: -
DNA: TGTGCCAGTAGTATAGAAGGACACAGGAACACTGAAGCTTTCTTT
CDR3: CASSIEGHRNTEAFF

V: TRBV18
J: TRBJ2-5
size: once
D: TRBD2
DNA: TGTGCCAGCTCCCCTACTAGCGGAGAAGAGACCCAGTACTTC
CDR3: CASSPTSGEETQYF

V: TRBV3-1/TRBV3-2
J: TRBJ1-1
size: -
D: -
DNA: TGTGCCAGCAGTACCTCGAGGGTGAACACTGAAGCTTTCTTT
CDR3: CASSTSRVNTEAFF

V: TRBV5-1
J: TRBJ1-1
size: -
D: -
DNA: TGCGCCAGCAGCTCGTTACTAACAGGGATCACTGAAGCTTTCTTT
CDR3: CASSSLLTGITEAFF

V: TRBV5-1
J: TRBJ2-2
size: once
D: -
DNA: TGCGCCAGCAGCTTGGGGCAGAACACCGGGGAGCTGTTTTTT
CDR3: CASSLGQNTGELFF

V: TRBV19
J: TRBJ1-2
size: -
D: -
DNA: TGTGCCAGTAGTATAGATTGGATGTTAGCAGGGTCCAGCGGCTACACCTTC
CDR3: CASSIDWMLAGSSGYTF

V: TRBV3-1/TRBV3-2
J: TRBJ1-5
size: -
D: -
DNA: TGTGCCAGCAGCCATCAGGGGTCGGGCAATCAGCCCCAGCATTTT
CDR3: CASSHQGSGNQPQHF

V: TRBV6-5
J: TRBJ2-7
size: -
D: -
DNA: TGTGCCAGCAGTCCTCGGACAGAACCCTACGAGCAGTACTTC
CDR3: CASSPRTEPYEQYF

V: TRBV6-4
J: TRBJ2-3
size: -
D: -
DNA: TGTGCCAGCAGTAGACGGGGTGGAGATACGCAGTATTTT
CDR3: CASSRRGGDTQYF

V: TRBV19
J: TRBJ1-2
size: -
D: TRBD1
DNA: TGTGCCAGTAACGGTGCGACAGGGTTCTATGGCTACACCTTC
CDR3: CASNGATGFYGYTF

V: TRBV2
J: TRBJ2-3
size: -
D: TRBD2
DNA: TGTGCCAGCAGTGGTAAACTAGCGGGAGGGGGTCAGGACACAGTAGATACGCAGTATTTT
CDR3: CASSGKLAGGGQDTVDTQYF

V: TRBV4-3
J: TRBJ2-1
size: -
D: TRBD2
DNA: TGCGCCAGCAGCCAGGGACTAGCGGGAGGGAATGAGCAGTTCTTC
CDR3: CASSQGLAGGNEQFF

V: TRBV9
J: TRBJ2-1
size: -
D: TRBD1
DNA: TGTGCCAGCAGCGCCTCCGGGACAGGGGGGTGGAATGAGCAGTTCTTC
CDR3: CASSASGTGGWNEQFF

V: TRBV6-6
J: TRBJ2-1
size: -
D: -
DNA: TGTGCCAGCAGGAAGGGGCGGGGGCACAATGAGCAGTTCTTC
CDR3: CASRKGRGHNEQFF

V: TRBV4-1
J: TRBJ1-2
size: -
D: -
DNA: TGCGCCAGCAGCCGGATAACAGGGAGCGGTGGCTACACCTTC
CDR3: CASSRITGSGGYTF

V: TRBV3-1/TRBV3-2
J: TRBJ2-1
size: -
D: -
DNA: TGTGCCAGCGGGCGCAACAGGGACGCCTACAATGAGCAGTTCTTC
CDR3: CASGRNRDAYNEQFF

V: TRBV6-1
J: TRBJ1-6
size: -
D: -
DNA: TGTGCCAGCAGTGAAGGGTGGTGGGGATCAGGGTCACCCCTCCACTTT
CDR3: CASSEGWWGSGSPLHF

V: TRBV19
J: TRBJ2-3
size: -
D: TRBD1
DNA: TGTGCCAGTACCGCGACAGGGGGCCAGGGAGATACGCAGTATTTT
CDR3: CASTATGGQGDTQYF